The 15 T cell receptor beta chains listed next were all sequenced from one sample in a study of T cell repertoires in cytomegalovirus infection. TCRdb reanalysed the reads using MiXCR and keeps one entry per CDR3 protein. Here the sample spans about 740,000 distinct CDR3 sequences, less than 40% being singletons. The sample taken for sequencing was PBMCs. These receptors were collected from a human donor in good health (CMV status not recorded). Some clones in this sample may be carry-over from other donors' samples.

The chain combines TRBV7-8 with TRBJ2-1; 9 nucleotides line up with TRBD2. V was pared by 5 bases and J by 4 bases, with 9 bases of the junction left unmatched. Looked up from germline, CDR1 is SGHVS and CDR2 is FQNEAQ. The CDR3 loop spans 16 amino acids. The CDR3 DNA is TGTGCCAGCAGCGTTGGACTAGCGATAATATACAATGAGCAGTTCTTC. It yields the protein CASSVGLAIIYNEQFF.

As DNA, the CDR3 is TGTGCCAGCAGTGTCTCACAGACTATGAACACTGAAGCTTTCTTT. Translating gives CASSVSQTMNTEAFF. The chain has TRBV6-1 and TRBJ1-1; D is unclear. The CDR3 totals 15 residues. V was pared by 4 bases and J by 0 bases, with 12 bases between. Germline V gene lookup returns CDR1 MNHNS and CDR2 SASEGT.

The V gene is TRBV7-9, the J gene TRBJ2-7; 14 bases line up with TRBD2. V lost 5 bases and J lost 4; bases outside the gene matches: 7. Germline V gene lookup returns CDR1 SEHNR and CDR2 FQNEAQ (reference sequence). The CDR3 length is 16 residues. The CDR3 sequence: CASSPGTSGGRYEQYF. The CDR3 DNA is TGTGCCAGCAGCCCCGGGACTAGCGGGGGCCGGTACGAGCAGTACTTC.

This sequence joins TRBV6-5 and TRBJ1-2, with 9 bases aligning to TRBD1. Trimming took 6 bases from V and 8 from J; bases not matched to a gene: 13. This CDR3 spans 15 amino acids. CDR1 is MNHEY and CDR2 is SVGAGI in the germline V gene. The CDR3 is CASSRDRAIVQGYTF. The CDR3 region has the DNA TGTGCCAGCAGCCGGGACAGGGCCATAGTCCAGGGCTACACCTTC.

This clonotype showed up just a few times. The rearrangement joins TRBV6-2 or TRBV6-3 to TRBJ1-2; D is ambiguous. V was clipped by 6 bases and J by 2 bases, with 13 bases between them. The CDR3 covers 14 residues. The germline gives CDR1 MNHEY, CDR2 SVGEGT. The CDR3 loop is CASRLSEGNYGYTF. The DNA for the CDR3 is TGTGCCAGCAGGTTGTCAGAAGGGAACTATGGCTACACCTTC.

The V and J genes are TRBV10-3 and TRBJ1-4; the D is unclear. CDR1 and CDR2 (germline): ENHRY, SYGVKD. Trimming took 3 bases from V and 7 from J, leaving 18 bases between them. The CDR3 is 16 residues long. CDR3 region: CAISDKEQIGSEKLFF. Written as DNA, the CDR3 is TGTGCCATCAGTGACAAGGAACAAATTGGAAGTGAAAAACTGTTTTTT.

This clonotype showed up just a few times. V usage is TRBV6-4 and J usage is TRBJ2-3, with D maybe TRBD2 (6 bases). CDR1 and CDR2 (germline): MRHNA, SNTAGT. The CDR3 spans 17 residues. The V end was cut by 4 bases, the J end by 1 base, with 18 bases between. The CDR3, as DNA: TGTGCCAGCAGTGTCGGGGGACCCTCATTAGGCACAGATACGCAGTATTTT. It yields the protein CASSVGGPSLGTDTQYF.

This clonotype has just a few counts. The chain has TRBV2 and TRBJ2-7; 8 positions agree with TRBD1. J lost 4 bases, V lost 4 bases, and 6 bases had no gene match. Germline loops: CDR1 SNHLY, CDR2 FYNNEI. The CDR3 runs to 14 residues. The CDR3 protein is CASSVSRGLYEQYF. Here the CDR3 DNA reads TGTGCCAGCAGTGTCAGCAGGGGGCTTTACGAGCAGTACTTC.

This clonotype was observed a handful of times. The CDR3 bases are TGTGCCAGCACCCTTGGGGTAGCGGAAGGCTACACCTTC. Translation gives CASTLGVAEGYTF. The J gene is TRBJ1-2, the V gene TRBV11-2, with D unclear. The germline V gene encodes CDR1 SGHAT and CDR2 FQNNGV. The CDR3 is made up of 13 amino acids. V shed 7 bases and J shed 8 bases, with 17 bases lying between them.

This clonotype was found a few times. The gene calls are TRBV30 and TRBJ1-4, with 9 bases aligning to TRBD1. The V gene end was trimmed by 4 bases and the J gene end by 4 bases; junction bases not matched to a gene: 10. CDR1 and CDR2 from the germline V gene are GTSNPN and SVGIG (reference sequence). CDR3 length: 16 residues. CDR3 residues: CAWNPLGQGRNEKLFF. Here the CDR3 DNA reads TGTGCCTGGAACCCCCTGGGACAGGGTCGTAATGAAAAACTGTTTTTT.

The V gene is TRBV20-1, the J gene TRBJ1-6; no definite D call. Trimming stripped 7 bases from V and 5 bases from J, with 12 bases between. The CDR3 runs 13 residues. The germline CDR1 and CDR2 sequences are DFQATT and SNEGSKA (reference sequence). The CDR3 loop reads CSVRPQNNSPLHF. DNA for the CDR3: TGCAGTGTAAGACCACAGAATAATTCACCCCTCCACTTT.

This clonotype was observed many times. The chain couples TRBV7-6 to TRBJ2-5, with D possibly matching TRBD2 (6 bases). The CDR3 covers 11 residues. The germline V and J ends were trimmed by 6 bases and 8 bases, with 10 bases remaining between them. Germline values: CDR1 SGHVS, CDR2 FNYEAQ. The CDR3, as DNA: TGTGCCAGCAGTTCGGGGGTAACCCAGTACTTC. This codes for CASSSGVTQYF. Based on the CDR3 plus reference TRBV7-6 and TRBJ2-5, the full variable domain is GAGVSQSPRYKVTKRGQDVALRCDPISGHVSLYWYRQALGQGPEFLTYFNYEAQQDKSGLPNDRFSAERPEGSISTLTIQRTEQRDSAMYRCASSSGVTQYFGPGTRLLVL.

This clonotype was seen more than once but under ten times. V gene TRBV27 combines with J gene TRBJ1-2; a possible D gene is TRBD1 (5 bases). Germline-derived CDR1 and CDR2 are MNHEY and SMNVEV (reference sequence). The CDR3 is made up of 15 amino acids. Trimming cost V 8 bases and J 0 bases, with 16 bases left between them. CDR3 region: CASGPGTDTNYGYTF. CDR3 DNA: TGTGCCAGCGGACCTGGGACCGACACTAACTATGGCTACACCTTC.

This chain uses TRBV7-8 with TRBJ1-1; D uncertain. From germline, CDR1 is SGHVS and CDR2 FQNEAQ. The CDR3 has 15 amino acids. Trimming took 1 base from V and 0 from J, leaving 9 bases between them. CDR3 sequence (DNA): TGTGCCAGCAGCTTAGTTACGGCGGTGAACACTGAAGCTTTCTTT. It specifies CASSLVTAVNTEAFF.

This clonotype was counted only a few times. The chain uses TRBV5-4 and TRBJ2-1; maybe TRBD2 (6 bases). V was pared by 0 bases and J by 7 bases, with 14 bases between. The CDR3 is 15 residues long. Per germline, CDR1 SGHNT and CDR2 YYREEE (reference sequence). CDR3 coding DNA: TGTGCCAGCAGCTTGGAGACGGGAGTGGCAAATGAGCAGTTCTTC. Translating it yields CASSLETGVANEQFF.